These 15 T cell receptor beta chains originate from one sample sequenced in a study of blood T cell repertoires in COVID-19. Sequencing was performed with immunoSEQ multiplex PCR; in TCRdb, only in-frame clones are kept and a portion is missing. The data contain 200,000 to 250,000 clones, around four fifths of them seen just once; the ten biggest clones take up around 2%. The sample was peripheral blood. The source of these receptors is a man aged 25-45 years who had recovered from COVID-19.

V usage is TRBV19 and J usage is TRBJ1-2; D perhaps matches TRBD1 (6 bases). V shed 3 bases and J shed 8 bases, with 10 bases lying between them. Germline V gives CDR1 LNHDA, CDR2 SQIVND (reference sequence). The CDR3 contains 12 residues. In DNA form, the CDR3 reads TGTGCCAGTAGTATGAGAACAGGGGGCTACACCTTC. This gives the protein CASSMRTGGYTF.

V gene TRBV7-9 combines with J gene TRBJ1-1; 9 positions match TRBD1. Germline trimming cut 1 base from V and 5 bases from J; bases unmatched to any gene: 2. From germline, CDR1 is SEHNR and CDR2 FQNEAQ (reference sequence). CDR3 size: 14 residues. This CDR3 reads CASSLEQGATEAFF. The CDR3 nucleotides read TGTGCCAGCAGCTTAGAACAGGGGGCGACTGAAGCTTTCTTT. The variable domain in full, completed from reference TRBV7-9 and TRBJ1-1, reads DTGVSQNPRHKITKRGQNVTFRCDPISEHNRLYWYRQTLGQGPEFLTYFQNEAQLEKSRLLSDRFSAERPKGSFSTLEIQRTEQGDSAMYLCASSLEQGATEAFFGQGTRLTVV.

The CDR3 region has the DNA TGTGCCAGCAGTGAATGGGAGCGTTCTGAGCAGTTCTTC. Protein product: CASSEWERSEQFF. V gene TRBV25-1 combines with J gene TRBJ2-1; D may be TRBD2 (5 bases). Germline V gene data show CDR1 as MGHDK and CDR2 as SYGVNS. V was cut by 1 base and J by 9 bases, with 10 bases left in between. This CDR3 comprises 13 residues.

This chain uses TRBV7-8 with TRBJ2-3; D remains unclear. In germline, CDR1 is SGHVS, CDR2 FQNEAQ. The V and J ends lost 5 bases and 4 bases respectively, with 7 bases between them. There are 12 residues in the CDR3. Written as DNA, the CDR3 is TGTGCCAGCAGCGATGGAGCAGATACGCAGTATTTT. Translating it yields CASSDGADTQYF.

V usage is TRBV24-1 and J usage is TRBJ2-3; D call uncertain. This CDR3 is built from 14 residues. The V and J ends lost 2 bases and 2 bases respectively, with 7 bases between them. Germline-derived CDR1 and CDR2 are KGHDR and SFDVKD. In nucleotides, the CDR3 is TGTGCCACCAGTGATTCCCTAGTCACAGATACGCAGTATTTT. It yields the protein CATSDSLVTDTQYF.

The chain carries TRBV15 and TRBJ2-5, with TRBD1 matching 9 bases. Trimming removed 0 bases from V and 5 bases from J; junction bases left unmatched: 4. Germline CDR1 reads LNHNV; CDR2 reads YYDKDF (reference sequence). This CDR3 has 15 amino acids. The CDR3 bases are TGTGCCACCAGCAGAGATGGGGACAGGGCCGAGACCCAGTACTTC. This codes for CATSRDGDRAETQYF. The entire variable domain, with the rest obtained from reference TRBV15 and TRBJ2-5, is as follows: DAMVIQNPRYQVTQFGKPVTLSCSQTLNHNVMYWYQQKSSQAPKLLFHYYDKDFNNEADTPDNFQSRRPNTSFCFLDIRSPGLGDTAMYLCATSRDGDRAETQYFGPGTRLLVL.

The chain has TRBV9 and TRBJ1-5; D ambiguous. There are 15 residues in the CDR3. V lost 3 bases to trimming and J lost 1 base, with 11 bases between them. The germline gives CDR1 SGDLS, CDR2 YYNGEE. CDR3 sequence: CASSASGESNQPQHF. For the CDR3, the DNA is TGTGCCAGCAGCGCCTCAGGTGAGAGCAATCAGCCCCAGCATTTT.

The CDR3 protein is CASSFRQGPNTEAFF. CDR3 sequence (DNA): TGCGCCAGCAGCTTCAGACAGGGACCTAACACTGAAGCTTTCTTT. V is TRBV5-1 and J is TRBJ1-1, with 7 positions matching TRBD1. The CDR3 length is 15 residues. The V gene's germline CDR1 is SGHRS and CDR2 YFSETQ. V lost 2 bases to trimming and J lost 2 bases; unmatched junction nucleotides: 6.

The chain recombines TRBV27 with TRBJ1-4; weak D call: TRBD1 (5 bases). The CDR3 length is 15 residues. With 5 bases removed from V and 10 bases from J, the gap between germline ends came to 20 bases. The germline CDR1 and CDR2 sequences are MNHEY and SMNVEV (reference sequence). CDR3 protein: CASSLAGTGVGKLFF. The CDR3 DNA is TGTGCCAGCAGTCTAGCGGGGACCGGGGTGGGAAAACTGTTTTTT.

V usage is TRBV7-9 and J usage is TRBJ2-2; D possibly corresponds to TRBD1 (7 bases). V lost 5 bases to trimming and J lost 4 bases, with 14 bases between them. This CDR3 has 15 residues. The V gene's germline CDR1 is SEHNR and CDR2 FQNEAQ (reference sequence). The CDR3: CASSPQGGSTGELFF. In DNA, the CDR3 is TGTGCCAGCAGCCCCCAGGGGGGCAGCACCGGGGAGCTGTTTTTT. Full variable domain (rest looked up from reference TRBV7-9 and TRBJ2-2): DTGVSQNPRHKITKRGQNVTFRCDPISEHNRLYWYRQTLGQGPEFLTYFQNEAQLEKSRLLSDRFSAERPKGSFSTLEIQRTEQGDSAMYLCASSPQGGSTGELFFGEGSRLTVL.

The chain recombines TRBV6-5 with TRBJ2-3; 7 bases are a match to TRBD1. The V gene end was trimmed by 2 bases and the J gene end by 2 bases; junction bases not matched to a gene: 4. Germline loops: CDR1 MNHEY, CDR2 SVGAGI. This CDR3 has 15 amino acids. The CDR3 is CASSYGGQPTDTQYF. The CDR3 coding sequence is TGTGCCAGCAGTTACGGGGGACAGCCCACAGATACGCAGTATTTT.

This clone was counted between two and nine times. This chain connects TRBV11-2 to TRBJ1-2, with unresolved D. Trimming removed 0 bases from V and 4 bases from J, with 9 bases in between. The V gene's germline CDR1 is SGHAT and CDR2 FQNNGV. The CDR3 totals 14 residues. The CDR3, as DNA: TGTGCCAGCAGCTTAGATAATACAGTCTATGGCTACACCTTC. Translation: CASSLDNTVYGYTF.

The gene calls are TRBV7-9 and TRBJ2-3; possibly TRBD2 for D (6 bases). Per germline, CDR1 SEHNR and CDR2 FQNEAQ (reference sequence). Trimming stripped 0 bases from V and 2 bases from J, with 6 bases between. The CDR3 has 14 residues. The CDR3 nucleotides read TGTGCCAGCAGCTTAGCGGACTACACAGATACGCAGTATTTT. This codes for CASSLADYTDTQYF.

The chain uses TRBV5-4 and TRBJ2-2; D perhaps matches TRBD2 (5 bases). Germline-derived CDR1 and CDR2 are SGHNT and YYREEE (reference sequence). This CDR3 comprises 15 residues. Trimming removed 1 base from V and 8 bases from J, with 15 bases in between. CDR3 bases: TGTGCCAGCAGCTTGAATCCCGGGTCGGGGGGGGAGCTGTTTTTT. This codes for CASSLNPGSGGELFF.

The chain carries TRBV18 and TRBJ2-1, with D perhaps matching TRBD2 (6 bases). Per germline, CDR1 KGHSH and CDR2 LQKENI. V lost 3 bases and J 14 bases, leaving 14 bases between the germline ends. The CDR3 runs to 12 residues. The CDR3 bases are TGTGCCAGCTCACCGCTCTCTAGCGATAAGTTCTTC. Its translation: CASSPLSSDKFF.